This TCR beta chain was identified during a study of regulatory T cells. Findings and limits, study-wide: Patient repertoires had restricted TRB V-J pairs and skewed V and J usage, most in Tregs.

A note on this clone: Its antigen is not identified.

Patients aged 2 to 39 years had fewer naive T cells. Primers: 52 TRBV forward and 13 TRBJ reverse. Sequencing used immunoSEQ multiplex PCR; TCRdb keeps in-frame clones, though not all of them. The table records 21,000 or so clones, more than 85% of them present only once. The TCR was taken from a child aged 2-15 years with CD3G deficiency. The sample comprised CD8+ T cells sorted from blood.

For the CDR3, the DNA is TGCGCCAGCAGCCAAGACAAGGGGACCTACGAGCAGTACTTC. It specifies CASSQDKGTYEQYF. The rearrangement joins TRBV4-1 to TRBJ2-7; perhaps TRBD1 as D (5 bases). This CDR3 region has 14 residues. Germline V gene data show CDR1 as MGHRA and CDR2 as YSYEKL. The V end lost 0 bases, the J end lost 2 bases, and 8 bases lay between the germline ends.